These T cell receptor beta chains were read from a single sample in a study of blood T cell repertoires in COVID-19. Using immunoSEQ multiplex PCR, the repertoire was profiled, and TCRdb retains in-frame clones only, with some absent. Of approximately 670,000 clones in the sample, 70% to 90% were seen once. The sample consisted of peripheral blood. The origin of the receptors is a woman aged 18 to 35 with acute or convalescent COVID-19. CDR3s include the opening cysteine and the closing phenylalanine or tryptophan. A D gene is named only where the DNA matches it firmly. The listing skips clone size in some rows; elsewhere it reads once, few, many or a size class.

v_gene: TRBV7-2
j_gene: TRBJ1-5
d_gene: .
abundance: once
CDR3nt: TGTGCCAGCAGCTTAGATTACAGGGAGTACCAGCCCCAGCATTTT
CDR3aa: CASSLDYREYQPQHF

v_gene: TRBV19
j_gene: TRBJ1-1
d_gene: .
abundance: .
CDR3nt: TGTGCCAGTAGATTCTACCAGAACACTGAAGCTTTCTTT
CDR3aa: CASRFYQNTEAFF

v_gene: TRBV27
j_gene: TRBJ2-2
d_gene: .
abundance: .
CDR3nt: TGTGCCAGCACCCACATCCCGCGGGGGCCCCACGGGGAGCTGTTTTTT
CDR3aa: CASTHIPRGPHGELFF

v_gene: TRBV9
j_gene: TRBJ1-5
d_gene: .
abundance: once
CDR3nt: TGTGCCAGCAGCGAGGGGGTGACGGGCAATCAGCCCCAGCATTTT
CDR3aa: CASSEGVTGNQPQHF

v_gene: TRBV4-1
j_gene: TRBJ1-2
d_gene: .
abundance: .
CDR3nt: TGCGCCAGCAGCCTAATCCAAACAGCTAACTATGGCTACACCTTC
CDR3aa: CASSLIQTANYGYTF

v_gene: TRBV18
j_gene: TRBJ2-2
d_gene: .
abundance: .
CDR3nt: TGTGCCAGCTCACCAGGTCCGGGCACCGGGGAGCTGTTTTTT
CDR3aa: CASSPGPGTGELFF

v_gene: TRBV5-4
j_gene: TRBJ2-7
d_gene: .
abundance: .
CDR3nt: TGTGCCAGCAGCATGACCGGGTACTACGAGCAGTACTTC
CDR3aa: CASSMTGYYEQYF

v_gene: TRBV19
j_gene: TRBJ1-2
d_gene: .
abundance: .
CDR3nt: TGTGCCAGTAGGGGCGGGAGGGAAAAAGCTGGCTACACCTTC
CDR3aa: CASRGGREKAGYTF

v_gene: TRBV10-3
j_gene: TRBJ1-1
d_gene: .
abundance: .
CDR3nt: TGTGCCATCAGGACACCCCTCGAGAGTGAAGCTTTCTTT
CDR3aa: CAIRTPLESEAFF

v_gene: TRBV9
j_gene: TRBJ2-3
d_gene: .
abundance: .
CDR3nt: TGTGCCAGCAGCGTAGCGGTAAGGTCCTCAGGGACGCAGTATTTT
CDR3aa: CASSVAVRSSGTQYF

v_gene: TRBV13
j_gene: TRBJ1-1
d_gene: TRBD1
abundance: .
CDR3nt: TGTGCCAGCAGCCGAGCTCAGGGGGACACTGAAGCTTTCTTT
CDR3aa: CASSRAQGDTEAFF

v_gene: TRBV28
j_gene: TRBJ1-2
d_gene: TRBD1
abundance: .
CDR3nt: TGTGCCAGCAGTCAGGGACAGGGGGACTATGGCTACACCTTC
CDR3aa: CASSQGQGDYGYTF

v_gene: TRBV6-8
j_gene: TRBJ1-1
d_gene: .
abundance: .
CDR3nt: TGTGCCAGCAGTTACGAAGGCAGGGTAAGCACTGAAGCTTTCTTT
CDR3aa: CASSYEGRVSTEAFF

v_gene: TRBV10-3
j_gene: TRBJ1-6
d_gene: TRBD1
abundance: few
CDR3nt: TGTGCCAGCGAACAGGGGATTGGAGATTCACCCCTCCACTTT
CDR3aa: CASEQGIGDSPLHF

v_gene: TRBV2
j_gene: TRBJ1-2
d_gene: .
abundance: .
CDR3nt: TGTGCCAGCAAGCCTGGACAGCTTACTAACTATGGCTACACCTTC
CDR3aa: CASKPGQLTNYGYTF

v_gene: TRBV24-1
j_gene: TRBJ2-3
d_gene: .
abundance: .
CDR3nt: TGTGCCACCAGTGACTTCCGCACAGATACGCAGTATTTT
CDR3aa: CATSDFRTDTQYF

v_gene: TRBV29-1
j_gene: TRBJ2-7
d_gene: TRBD1
abundance: .
CDR3nt: TGCAGCGTTCGAAGATCACGGGACAGGGAAGGCTACGAGCAGTACTTC
CDR3aa: CSVRRSRDREGYEQYF

v_gene: TRBV9
j_gene: TRBJ1-2
d_gene: .
abundance: few
CDR3nt: TGTGCCAGCAGCCCAATAGGAGAGGCCTATGGCTACACCTTC
CDR3aa: CASSPIGEAYGYTF

v_gene: TRBV5-4
j_gene: TRBJ1-2
d_gene: .
abundance: .
CDR3nt: TGTGCCAGCAGCTTGGTATCAGGGGCCCGGCAGGGTGGCTACACCTTC
CDR3aa: CASSLVSGARQGGYTF

v_gene: TRBV20-1
j_gene: TRBJ1-2
d_gene: .
abundance: .
CDR3nt: TGCAGTGCTAGTAATGGGCTGGGCTACACCTTC
CDR3aa: CSASNGLGYTF